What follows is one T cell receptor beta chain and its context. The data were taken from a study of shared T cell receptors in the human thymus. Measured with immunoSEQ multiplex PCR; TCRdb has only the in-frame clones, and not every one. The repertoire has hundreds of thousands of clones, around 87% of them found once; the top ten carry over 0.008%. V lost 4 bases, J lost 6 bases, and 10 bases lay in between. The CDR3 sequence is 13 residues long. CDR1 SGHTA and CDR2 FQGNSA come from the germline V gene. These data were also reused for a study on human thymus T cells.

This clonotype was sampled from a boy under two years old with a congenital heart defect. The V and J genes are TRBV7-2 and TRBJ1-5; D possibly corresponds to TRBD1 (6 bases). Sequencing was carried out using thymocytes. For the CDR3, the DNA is TGTGCCAGCAGCTGGGGGGGCGTTCAGCCCCAGCATTTT. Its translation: CASSWGGVQPQHF.